Listed here are 8 T cell receptor beta chains from one sample, sequenced in a study of Graves' ophthalmopathy and Graves' hyperthyroidism. Researchers took RNA transcripts and amplified TCR beta CDR3 regions from them. Second-round multiplex PCR came after first-round RT-PCR with HTBI primers. MiXCR, applied by TCRdb to the multiplex PCR reads, yields one record per CDR3 protein. The data contain over a million distinct CDR3 sequences, 36% of them singletons. The sample comprised peripheral blood or thyroid tissue (not recorded which). Every receptor here comes from an adult man with Graves' hyperthyroidism.

The table lists this clonotype with a count of one. The chain uses TRBV13 and TRBJ2-7; D ambiguous. Germline lookup yields CDR1 PRHDT and CDR2 FYEKMQ (reference sequence). The V end was cut by 4 bases, the J end by 9 bases, with 16 bases between. This CDR3 spans 13 amino acids. DNA for the CDR3: TGTGCCAGCAGCTCCGCCTGGGCCGTCGGGCAGTACTTC. It codes for CASSSAWAVGQYF.

Note on this clonotype: This may come from a read error, since a much larger clone is one base off. The rearrangement uses TRBV5-1 and TRBJ2-7; 11 bases line up with TRBD2. CDR1 and CDR2 from the germline V gene are SGHRS and YFSETQ. The CDR3 is made up of 16 amino acids. V dropped 2 bases and J dropped 9; count of bases not matched to a gene: 13. This chain's CDR3 is CASSFASLAGTSGQYF. DNA of the CDR3: TGCGCCAGCAGCTTCGCGTCCCTAGCGGGGACTAGCGGGCAGTACTTC.

This clonotype was found many times. The chain carries TRBV28 and TRBJ2-7, with 8 positions matching TRBD1. The CDR3 has 15 amino acids. CDR1 and CDR2 from the germline V gene are MDHEN and SYDVKM. Unmatched junction bases numbered 11, after V lost 6 bases and J lost 4 bases. The CDR3, as DNA: TGTGCCAGCAGACCTCCGACAGGGGCCTCATACGAGCAGTACTTC. Residues: CASRPPTGASYEQYF.

This clonotype was counted ten times or more. The chain links TRBV11-2 to TRBJ2-7, with TRBD1 identical over 9 bases. CDR3 length: 13 residues. Losses at the gene ends were 3 bases for V and 5 bases for J; bases not matched to a gene: 2. CDR1 and CDR2 (germline): SGHAT, FQNNGV. CDR3 coding DNA: TGTGCCAGCAGCTTGCGGGACAGGGACGAGCAGTACTTC. Amino acid sequence: CASSLRDRDEQYF.

This clonotype was seen ten or more times. The chain couples TRBV6-5 to TRBJ1-2, with D uncertain. Deletions cut 2 bases from V and 4 bases from J, with 8 bases between. Per the germline V gene, CDR1 is MNHEY and CDR2 is SVGAGI. There are 13 residues in the CDR3. This chain's CDR3 is CASSYRTGYGYTF. The CDR3 region has the DNA TGTGCCAGCAGTTACCGCACCGGCTATGGCTACACCTTC.

The J gene is TRBJ2-2, the V gene TRBV12-3 or TRBV12-4, with D tentatively TRBD1 (6 bases). Trimming removed 3 bases at V and 2 bases at J, with 13 bases between. This CDR3 spans 16 amino acids. CDR3 coding DNA: TGTGCCAGCAGTTTTTCGGCAGGGGTTAACACCGGGGAGCTGTTTTTT. Its translation is CASSFSAGVNTGELFF.

Notes on this clonotype: This may stem from a read error, because a much larger clone lies one nucleotide away. The chain links TRBV9 to TRBJ2-5; perhaps TRBD2 as D (6 bases). V lost 3 bases, J lost 1 base, and 7 bases lay in between. The CDR3 runs 13 residues. CDR1 and CDR2 (germline): SGDLS, YYNGEE. CDR3 amino acids: CASSATSQETQYF. The CDR3 nucleotides are TGTGCCAGCAGCGCGACTAGCCAAGAGACCCAGTACTTC.

The CDR3 nucleotides are TGTGCCACCAGATTGACAGGCTACGAGGAGACCCAGTACTTC. Its protein is CATRLTGYEETQYF. This sequence joins TRBV15 and TRBJ2-5; possibly TRBD1 for D (6 bases). Between the trimmed V and J ends, which lost 6 bases and 5 bases, there was a span of 16 bases. This CDR3 spans 14 amino acids. Looked up from germline, CDR1 is LNHNV and CDR2 is YYDKDF (reference sequence).